The rows below give T cell receptor beta chains drawn from one sample of a study of OX40 agonist ivuxolimab in advanced cancers. Method: immunoSEQ multiplex PCR; TCRdb's copy keeps in-frame clones and lacks some. The sample lists about 43,000 clones, over 90% occurring once. The input for sequencing was CD4+ or CD8+ T cells sorted from blood, taken in a trial of the OX40 agonist ivuxolimab. Every receptor here comes from an adult with an advanced solid tumor such as melanoma, head and neck, liver or kidney cancer. Both conserved end residues are part of each CDR3. The D gene is left open where the match is weak. For some rows the clone size is stated as once, few or many, or as a class when expanded; others skip it.

clone_size	v_call	d_call	j_call	cdr3_aa	cdr3_nt
NA	TRBV4-1	NA	TRBJ1-3	CASGGPRAGNTIYF	TGCGCCAGCGGCGGCCCGAGGGCTGGAAACACCATATATTTT
NA	TRBV21-1	NA	TRBJ2-3	CASSKVREGTDTQYF	TGTGCCAGCAGCAAAGTCCGGGAGGGTACAGATACGCAGTATTTT
NA	TRBV7-7	NA	TRBJ2-1	CASSSREQFF	TGTGCTAGCAGCTCTCGTGAGCAGTTCTTC
NA	TRBV5-5	NA	TRBJ1-2	CASRPGANYGYTF	TGTGCCAGCAGACCCGGGGCTAACTATGGCTACACCTTC
NA	TRBV5-1	TRBD1	TRBJ1-1	CASSLEFGQGMNTEAFF	TGCGCCAGCAGCTTGGAGTTCGGACAGGGCATGAACACTGAAGCTTTCTTT
NA	TRBV29-1	NA	TRBJ2-2	CSAGEGNTGELFF	TGCAGCGCAGGAGAGGGGAACACCGGGGAGCTGTTTTTT
NA	TRBV10-3	TRBD1	TRBJ2-2	CAVRGRDTGELFF	TGTGCCGTCAGGGGGCGCGACACCGGGGAGCTGTTTTTT
NA	TRBV4-3	NA	TRBJ2-6	CASSEGLALANVLTF	TGCGCCAGCAGCGAAGGGTTAGCTTTGGCCAACGTCCTGACTTTC
NA	TRBV9	NA	TRBJ2-1	CASSVASPPHEQFF	TGTGCCAGCAGCGTAGCATCCCCGCCCCATGAGCAGTTCTTC
NA	TRBV7-9	NA	TRBJ1-2	CASSLPASNYGYTF	TGTGCCAGCAGCTTACCAGCCTCTAACTATGGCTACACCTTC
NA	TRBV7-9	NA	TRBJ2-3	CASSPGTSPATDTQYF	TGTGCCAGCAGCCCGGGGACGTCCCCTGCCACAGATACGCAGTATTTT
NA	TRBV5-6	NA	TRBJ2-7	CASKQGTLYEQYF	TGTGCCAGCAAGCAGGGGACACTTTACGAGCAGTACTTC
NA	TRBV9	NA	TRBJ1-2	CASSVGPGPGDGYTF	TGTGCCAGCAGCGTAGGTCCGGGACCGGGAGATGGCTACACCTTC
few	TRBV19	NA	TRBJ2-7	CASSWASGSYEQYF	TGTGCCAGTTCGTGGGCTAGTGGGTCCTACGAGCAGTACTTC
NA	TRBV2	TRBD2	TRBJ2-1	CASSSPGSGRAYEQFF	TGTGCCAGCAGCTCACCGGGGAGCGGGAGGGCCTATGAGCAGTTCTTC
NA	TRBV9	NA	TRBJ2-1	CASSSRTSPGDEQFF	TGTGCCAGCAGCTCGAGGACCAGTCCGGGGGATGAGCAGTTCTTC
NA	TRBV4-3	TRBD2	TRBJ2-7	CASSQTSGDVYEQYF	TGCGCCAGCAGCCAAACTAGCGGGGATGTATACGAGCAGTACTTC
NA	TRBV11-3	TRBD2	TRBJ2-7	CASSLFSGTTYEQYF	TGTGCCAGCAGCTTATTTAGCGGGACCACCTACGAGCAGTACTTC
NA	TRBV27	NA	TRBJ1-1	CASSLAGNTEAFF	TGTGCCAGCAGTTTAGCAGGGAACACTGAAGCTTTCTTT
NA	TRBV9	TRBD2	TRBJ2-3	CASSRRLAGGWHGDTDTQYF	TGTGCCAGCAGCCGTAGACTAGCGGGAGGGTGGCATGGTGACACAGATACGCAGTATTTT
NA	TRBV7-2	NA	TRBJ1-5	CASSLAPGLNQPQHF	TGTGCCAGCAGCTTAGCGCCCGGCCTCAATCAGCCCCAGCATTTT
once	TRBV29-1	TRBD1	TRBJ1-1	CSVGQGRTEAFF	TGCAGCGTAGGACAGGGGAGAACTGAAGCTTTCTTT
NA	TRBV5-4	NA	TRBJ1-3	CASSLDEGIFSGNTIYF	TGTGCCAGCAGCTTGGATGAGGGGATATTCTCTGGAAACACCATATATTTT
NA	TRBV9	TRBD2	TRBJ2-1	CASSATGGSGWYNEQFF	TGTGCCAGCAGCGCCACAGGTGGTAGCGGGTGGTACAATGAGCAGTTCTTC
NA	TRBV4-1	TRBD2	TRBJ2-7	CASSQVSASGIYEQYF	TGCGCCAGCAGCCAAGTATCGGCTAGCGGGATCTACGAGCAGTACTTC
NA	TRBV15	NA	TRBJ2-7	CATSLGGGASYEQYF	TGTGCCACCAGCCTCGGAGGGGGGGCCTCCTACGAGCAGTACTTC
NA	TRBV7-9	NA	TRBJ1-2	CASSFAGTDGYTF	TGTGCCAGCAGCTTTGCAGGAACGGATGGCTACACCTTC
NA	TRBV27	NA	TRBJ1-1	CASSPGGGNTEAFF	TGTGCCAGCAGTCCCGGGGGGGGAAACACTGAAGCTTTCTTT
NA	TRBV29-1	NA	TRBJ2-1	CSVEADSYNEQFF	TGCAGCGTTGAGGCGGACTCCTACAATGAGCAGTTCTTC
NA	TRBV7-2	NA	TRBJ1-3	CASSLAREPYGNTIYF	TGTGCCAGCAGCTTAGCGCGGGAACCATATGGAAACACCATATATTTT